This T cell receptor (beta chain) was profiled in a study of T-cell memory formation after mild COVID-19. Study-wide findings and caveats: Contracting CD4+ clones sat mainly in CM and EM; CD8+ in EMRA. There was a balanced CD4/CD8 profile in clones contracting day 15 to 85, and later expanders leaned CD4+.

TCRdb fed the 5' RACE reads into MiXCR, producing one record per CDR3 protein. Among about 540,000 distinct CDR3 sequences listed, around 21% were seen once. V dropped 0 bases and J dropped 6; count of bases not matched to a gene: 8. In germline, CDR1 is SEHNR, CDR2 FQNEAQ (reference sequence). This CDR3 spans 16 amino acids. In the case of this clonotype: What it binds is not known.

The chain couples TRBV7-9 to TRBJ1-1; 9 nucleotides align to TRBD1. This TCR came from an adult woman who had mild COVID-19 (a few samples of this study predate the infection). Cell type and time point are not known. The sample was PBMCs or a T cell subset sorted from them (not recorded which). The CDR3: CASSLAYGTGNPEAFF. In DNA, the CDR3 is TGTGCCAGCAGCTTAGCGTATGGGACAGGGAATCCTGAAGCTTTCTTT.